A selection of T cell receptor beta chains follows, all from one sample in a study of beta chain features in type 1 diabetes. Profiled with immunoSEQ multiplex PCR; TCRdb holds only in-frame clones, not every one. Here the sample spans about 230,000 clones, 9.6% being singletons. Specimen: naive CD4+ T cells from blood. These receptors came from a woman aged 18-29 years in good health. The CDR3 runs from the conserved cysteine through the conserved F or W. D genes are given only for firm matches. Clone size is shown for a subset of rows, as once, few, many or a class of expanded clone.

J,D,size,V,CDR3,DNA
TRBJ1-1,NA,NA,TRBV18,CASSPVAGDTEAFF,TGTGCCAGCTCACCAGTGGCAGGGGACACTGAAGCTTTCTTT
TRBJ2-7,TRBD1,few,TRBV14,CASSQLGEGAYEQYF,TGTGCCAGCAGCCAACTTGGAGAGGGGGCGTACGAGCAGTACTTC
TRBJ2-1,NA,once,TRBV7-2,CASSLGRSSWRQFF,TGTGCCAGCAGCTTAGGGAGGTCATCCTGGCGGCAGTTCTTC
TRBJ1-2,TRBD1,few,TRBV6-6,CASSQIRTGGGGYTF,TGTGCCAGCAGCCAGATACGGACAGGGGGCGGTGGCTACACCTTC
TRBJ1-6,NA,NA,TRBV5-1,CASSLPGSPLHF,TGCGCCAGCAGTTTACCCGGGTCACCCCTCCACTTT
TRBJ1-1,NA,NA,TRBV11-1,CASSLVADRRNTEAFF,TGTGCCAGCAGCTTAGTGGCTGACAGGCGGAACACTGAAGCTTTCTTT
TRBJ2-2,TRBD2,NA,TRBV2,CASTGLARSGELFF,TGTGCCAGCACTGGACTAGCGCGTTCCGGGGAGCTGTTTTTT
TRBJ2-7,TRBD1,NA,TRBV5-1,CASSYGVTGATYEQYF,TGCGCCAGCAGCTACGGGGTGACAGGGGCGACCTACGAGCAGTACTTC
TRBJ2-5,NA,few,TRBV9,CASSFEETQYF,TGTGCCAGCAGCTTCGAAGAGACCCAGTACTTC
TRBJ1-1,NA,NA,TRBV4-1,CASSQDLTRLLGPVNTEAFF,TGCGCCAGCAGCCAAGATCTTACTCGTTTACTAGGGCCGGTGAACACTGAAGCTTTCTTT
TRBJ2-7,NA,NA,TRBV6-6,CASSSPQREPSYEQYF,TGTGCCAGCAGTTCCCCCCAACGGGAGCCCTCCTACGAGCAGTACTTC
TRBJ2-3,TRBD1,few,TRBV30,CAWSVLGTGGPTDTQYF,TGTGCCTGGAGTGTCCTCGGGACAGGGGGACCCACAGATACGCAGTATTTT
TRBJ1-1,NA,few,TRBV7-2,CASSLLWSTGIGTEAFF,TGTGCCAGCAGCTTATTGTGGTCCACAGGGATCGGCACTGAAGCTTTCTTT
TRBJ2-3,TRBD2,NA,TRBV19,CASSIAPGGAGGRTDTQYF,TGTGCCAGTAGTATAGCCCCTGGAGGAGCGGGAGGAAGAACAGATACGCAGTATTTT
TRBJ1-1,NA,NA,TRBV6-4,CASSSTGLSEAFF,TGTGCCAGCAGTTCAACAGGGTTATCTGAAGCTTTCTTT
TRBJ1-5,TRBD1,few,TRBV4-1,CASSQDRDRTRQPQHF,TGCGCCAGCAGCCAAGATCGGGACAGAACCAGACAGCCCCAGCATTTT
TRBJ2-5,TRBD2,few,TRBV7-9,CASSFPGLAGGETQYF,TGTGCCAGCAGCTTTCCGGGACTAGCGGGAGGTGAGACCCAGTACTTC
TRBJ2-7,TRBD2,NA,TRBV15,CATSRGGGRPYEQYF,TGTGCCACCAGCAGAGGGGGCGGGAGGCCCTACGAGCAGTACTTC
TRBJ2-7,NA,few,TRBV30,CAWSWGDYEQYF,TGTGCCTGGAGTTGGGGGGATTACGAGCAGTACTTC
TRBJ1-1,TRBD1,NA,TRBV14,CASSQNSGGLQAFF,TGTGCCAGCAGCCAAAATTCAGGGGGCCTTCAGGCTTTCTTT
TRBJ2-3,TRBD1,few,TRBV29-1,CSVEGQGTDTQYF,TGCAGCGTCGAGGGACAGGGTACAGATACGCAGTATTTT
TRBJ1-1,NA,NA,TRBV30,CAWSVLGRMNTEAFF,TGTGCCTGGAGTGTACTCGGGAGAATGAACACTGAAGCTTTCTTT
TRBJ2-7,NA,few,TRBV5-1,CASSPPDSYYEQYF,TGCGCCAGCAGCCCGCCGGACAGTTACTACGAGCAGTACTTC
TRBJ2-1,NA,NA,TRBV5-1,CASSVRGGQGAYNEQFF,TGCGCCAGCAGCGTACGGGGGGGACAGGGAGCCTACAATGAGCAGTTCTTC
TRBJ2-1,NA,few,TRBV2,CASSGLAVSYNEQFF,TGTGCCAGCAGTGGCTTAGCGGTCTCCTACAATGAGCAGTTCTTC
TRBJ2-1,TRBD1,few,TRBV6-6,CASSPDRAYNEQFF,TGTGCCAGCAGCCCGGACAGGGCTTACAATGAGCAGTTCTTC
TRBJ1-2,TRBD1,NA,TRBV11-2,CASSLRPGQQALNYGYTF,TGTGCCAGCAGCTTACGCCCGGGACAGCAAGCCCTTAACTATGGCTACACCTTC
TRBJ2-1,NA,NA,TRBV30,CAWDSGYNEQFF,TGTGCCTGGGATAGCGGCTACAATGAGCAGTTCTTC
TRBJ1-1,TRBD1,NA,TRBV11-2,CASSLVTGFTEAFF,TGTGCCAGCAGCTTAGTGACAGGGTTCACTGAAGCTTTCTTT
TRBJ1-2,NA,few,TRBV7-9,CASRNPAGYTF,TGTGCCAGCAGAAATCCCGCGGGCTACACCTTC
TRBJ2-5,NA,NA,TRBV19,CASSTAGRGPPQETQYF,TGTGCCAGTAGTACGGCCGGGCGCGGGCCTCCTCAAGAGACCCAGTACTTC
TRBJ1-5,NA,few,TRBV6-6,CASSWDMNQPQHF,TGTGCCAGCAGTTGGGACATGAATCAGCCCCAGCATTTT
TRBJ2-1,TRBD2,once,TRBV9,CASSVVVSGRYNEQFF,TGTGCCAGCAGCGTAGTAGTTAGCGGGCGTTACAATGAGCAGTTCTTC
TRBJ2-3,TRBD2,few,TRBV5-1,CASSPILLAGGNTDTQYF,TGCGCCAGCAGCCCGATCCTACTAGCGGGGGGAAACACAGATACGCAGTATTTT
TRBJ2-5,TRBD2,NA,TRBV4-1,CASSQESLAGAGQETQYF,TGCGCCAGCAGCCAAGAAAGTCTAGCGGGGGCTGGTCAAGAGACCCAGTACTTC
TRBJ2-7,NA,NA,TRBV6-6,CASSGRGDRAVEQYF,TGTGCCAGCAGCGGGAGGGGGGACAGGGCCGTCGAGCAGTACTTC
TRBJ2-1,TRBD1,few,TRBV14,CASSHRTGWSYNEQFF,TGTGCCAGCAGCCACCGGACAGGGTGGTCCTACAATGAGCAGTTCTTC
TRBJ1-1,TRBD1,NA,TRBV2,CASTGQGPTEAFF,TGTGCCAGCACTGGACAGGGGCCCACTGAAGCTTTCTTT
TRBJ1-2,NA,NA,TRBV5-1,CASSLIGDYGYTF,TGCGCCAGCAGCTTGATCGGGGACTATGGCTACACCTTC
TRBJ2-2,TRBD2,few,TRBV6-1,CASSVERGPGELFF,TGTGCCAGCAGTGTCGAGCGGGGACCCGGGGAGCTGTTTTTT
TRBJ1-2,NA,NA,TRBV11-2,CASSLNGYGYTF,TGTGCCAGCAGCCTGAACGGCTATGGCTACACCTTC
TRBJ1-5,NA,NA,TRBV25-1,CASSDPGSGHQPQHF,TGTGCCAGCAGTGACCCCGGGTCAGGGCATCAGCCCCAGCATTTT
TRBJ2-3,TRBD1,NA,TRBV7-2,CASSLKGAGWYSF,TGTGCCAGCAGCCTGAAGGGGGCAGGGTGGTACTCTTTT
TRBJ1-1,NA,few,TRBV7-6,CATGGTEAFF,TGTGCCACCGGAGGCACTGAAGCTTTCTTT
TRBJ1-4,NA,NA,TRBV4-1,CASSQRLGGNEKLFF,TGCGCCAGCAGCCAGAGGCTGGGGGGGAATGAAAAACTGTTTTTT
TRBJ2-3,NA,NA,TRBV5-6,CASSLRTGTTDTQYF,TGTGCCAGCAGCTTAAGAACAGGCACCACAGATACGCAGTATTTT
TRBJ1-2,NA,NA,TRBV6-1,CAAMDSHYGYTF,TGTGCCGCGATGGACAGCCACTATGGCTACACCTTC
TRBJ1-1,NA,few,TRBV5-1,CASSLVRVNTEAFF,TGCGCCAGCAGCTTGGTACGGGTGAACACTGAAGCTTTCTTT
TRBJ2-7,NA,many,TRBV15,CATSTTGSLDEQYF,TGTGCCACCAGCACTACCGGGAGTTTAGACGAGCAGTACTTC
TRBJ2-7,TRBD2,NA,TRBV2,CASSEAGGEQYF,TGTGCCAGCAGTGAGGCGGGAGGTGAGCAGTACTTC
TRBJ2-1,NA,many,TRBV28,CASSSDTNNEQFF,TGTGCCAGCAGTTCCGACACCAACAATGAGCAGTTCTTC
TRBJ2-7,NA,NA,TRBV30,CAWSVVRFEQYF,TGTGCCTGGAGTGTAGTACGGTTCGAGCAGTACTTC
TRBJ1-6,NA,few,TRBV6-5,CASSDSYSPLHF,TGTGCCAGCAGCGACAGTTATTCACCCCTCCACTTT
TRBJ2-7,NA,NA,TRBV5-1,CASSPTTGSYEQYF,TGCGCCAGCAGCCCAACGACAGGTTCCTACGAGCAGTACTTC
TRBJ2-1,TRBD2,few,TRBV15,CATSSSGLVLYNEQFF,TGTGCCACCAGCAGCTCAGGACTAGTGCTCTACAATGAGCAGTTCTTC